This TCR beta chain was identified in a study of chemoradiotherapy in HPV16-positive cancers. Repertoires were sampled repeatedly during chemoradiotherapy. CDR1 is SGHAT and CDR2 is FQNNGV in the germline V gene. The V and J ends lost 5 bases and 4 bases, in that order; junction bases with no gene match: 8. The CDR3 contains 14 residues. This table comes from immunoSEQ multiplex PCR, and its TCRdb copy is limited to in-frame clones, with some not included. The table has approximately 20,000 clones, approximately 84% seen once. In regard to this clone: The antigen is undetermined.

The study's findings and limits: Functional assays defining HPV-specific T cells used only a couple of HPV16-positive patients. In HPV16-positive patients, HPV-responsive T-cell expansion tracked better recurrence-free survival.

The clonotype originates from a human donor with HPV-associated anogenital cancer. The sequenced sample was blood, obtained from a patient who underwent chemoradiotherapy. The V call is TRBV11-2, the J call TRBJ2-7; 7 positions agree with TRBD1. The CDR3 protein is CASSLGQVLYEQYF. CDR3 bases: TGTGCCAGCAGCCTAGGACAGGTCCTTTACGAGCAGTACTTC.